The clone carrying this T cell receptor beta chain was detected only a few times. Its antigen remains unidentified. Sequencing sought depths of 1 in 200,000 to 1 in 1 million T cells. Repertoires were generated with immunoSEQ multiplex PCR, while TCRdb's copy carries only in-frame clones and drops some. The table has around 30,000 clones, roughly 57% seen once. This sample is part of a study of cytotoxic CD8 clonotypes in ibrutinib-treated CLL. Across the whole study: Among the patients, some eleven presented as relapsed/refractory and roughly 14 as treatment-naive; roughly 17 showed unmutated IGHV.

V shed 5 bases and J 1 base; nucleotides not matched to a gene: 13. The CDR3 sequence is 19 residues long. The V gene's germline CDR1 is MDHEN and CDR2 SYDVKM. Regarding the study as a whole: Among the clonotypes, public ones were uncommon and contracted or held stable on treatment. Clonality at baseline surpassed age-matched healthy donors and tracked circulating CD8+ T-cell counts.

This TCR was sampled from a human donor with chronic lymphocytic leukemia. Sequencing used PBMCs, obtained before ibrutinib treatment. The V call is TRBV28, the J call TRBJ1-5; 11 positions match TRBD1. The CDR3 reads CASSPDRGPGGSSNQPQHF. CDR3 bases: TGTGCCAGCAGTCCGGACAGGGGGCCCGGAGGGTCGAGCAATCAGCCCCAGCATTTT.